The rows below give T cell receptor beta chains drawn from one sample of a study of cytomegalovirus exposure and HLA in healthy donors. Only in-frame clones appear in the TCRdb table, and some are missing; sequencing was by immunoSEQ multiplex PCR. The table has some 75,000 clones, 95% to 97% seen once. Sequencing was performed on PBMCs. Every receptor here comes from a woman aged 18-29 years in good health and CMV-seronegative. CDR3s include the opening cysteine and the closing phenylalanine or tryptophan. The D gene is left open where the match is weak. Clone size is shown for a subset of rows, as once, few, many or a class of expanded clone.

d_call	j_call	clone_size	v_call	cdr3_nt	cdr3_aa
-	TRBJ2-7	-	TRBV18	TGTGCCAGCTCACCAGAGACAGACGAGCAGTACTTC	CASSPETDEQYF
-	TRBJ2-7	-	TRBV11-2	TGTGCCAGCAGCCCGGCGGCGGGGTGGGGCTACGAGCAGTACTTC	CASSPAAGWGYEQYF
TRBD1	TRBJ1-1	-	TRBV27	TGTGCCAGCAGCACTACAGGGGCTGAAGCTTTCTTT	CASSTTGAEAFF
TRBD2	TRBJ2-5	-	TRBV18	TGTGCCAGCTCACTGGGACTAGCGGTAGAGACCCAGTACTTC	CASSLGLAVETQYF
TRBD1	TRBJ1-2	once	TRBV15	TGTGCCACCAGCAGGTCCGGGACAGGGCCCAAGGGCTACACCTTC	CATSRSGTGPKGYTF
TRBD2	TRBJ2-3	-	TRBV6-1	TGTGCCAGCAGAGTAGCGGGAGCAGATACGCAGTATTTT	CASRVAGADTQYF
-	TRBJ1-5	-	TRBV4-2	TGTGCCAGCAACGAGCCCAATCAGCCCCAGCATTTT	CASNEPNQPQHF
-	TRBJ2-1	-	TRBV7-6	TGTGCCAGCAGGCGAAACAATGAGCAGTTCTTC	CASRRNNEQFF
-	TRBJ2-7	-	TRBV27	TGTGCCAGCAGTTTATCGAGTTTATTGAACTACGAGCAGTACTTC	CASSLSSLLNYEQYF
TRBD2	TRBJ2-2	-	TRBV9	TGTGCCGTCCGGCGGGGGTGGAACACCGGGGAGCTGTTTTTT	CAVRRGWNTGELFF
-	TRBJ2-1	few	TRBV6-4	TGTGCCAGCAGTTTGTCCGGTGAGGGTAATGAGCAGTTCTTC	CASSLSGEGNEQFF
TRBD2	TRBJ2-5	-	TRBV6-5	TGTGCCAGCAGCTGGACTAGCGGGAGTGTAGAGACCCAGTACTTC	CASSWTSGSVETQYF
-	TRBJ2-7	-	TRBV10-1	TGCGCCAGCAGTGGAGCTAGCCGGGACGAGCAGTACTTC	CASSGASRDEQYF
-	TRBJ2-1	-	TRBV7-6	TGTGCCAGCAGCTCCTTTCAGGGGACATTCGACAATGAGCAGTTCTTC	CASSSFQGTFDNEQFF
-	TRBJ1-4	-	TRBV6-5	TGTGCCAGCAAGGGGAGGCGAGAAAAACTGTTTTTT	CASKGRREKLFF
-	TRBJ2-1	-	TRBV6-5	TGTGCCAGCAGTTACTCGGGCGCTCCGACGGCAAATGAGCAGTTCTTC	CASSYSGAPTANEQFF
TRBD1	TRBJ1-2	once	TRBV18	TGTGCCAGCTCACCACAACCTCTATCAGGGGGCGATAGGTGGAACTATGGCTACACCTTC	CASSPQPLSGGDRWNYGYTF
TRBD1	TRBJ1-2	-	TRBV30	TGTGCCTGGAGTCCAAAATATGAAACCGGGACAGTGAGCTACACCTTC	CAWSPKYETGTVSYTF
-	TRBJ1-5	-	TRBV7-9	TGTGCCAGCAGCCCGGGGGGGTGGGGGCGAGACAATCAGCCCCAGCATTTT	CASSPGGWGRDNQPQHF
TRBD1	TRBJ1-4	-	TRBV27	TGTGCCAGCAGTTTATCGAAGTTGGGGACAGGGTCAATCCGGACTAATGAAAAACTGTTTTTT	CASSLSKLGTGSIRTNEKLFF
-	TRBJ2-7	-	TRBV10-3	TGTGCCATCACTAATGCCGGCTACGAGCAGTACTTC	CAITNAGYEQYF
TRBD2	TRBJ2-2	-	TRBV18	TGTGCCAGCAAAAACAATCTAGCGGACACCGGGGAGCTGTTTTTT	CASKNNLADTGELFF
-	TRBJ1-4	once	TRBV6-5	TGTGCCAGCAGTTACGACGCCGGGGGGGATGAAAAACTGTTTTTT	CASSYDAGGDEKLFF
TRBD2	TRBJ2-5	-	TRBV10-3	TGTGCCATCAGTGAGGGGAGGGAACAAGAGACCCAGTACTTC	CAISEGREQETQYF
-	TRBJ1-2	-	TRBV7-8	TGTGCCAGCAGCTTAGAGAGGGTTAGCTCTAACTATGGCTACACCTTC	CASSLERVSSNYGYTF
TRBD1	TRBJ2-7	-	TRBV27	TGTGCCAGCAGTTTTGGGACAGGGAACTCCTACGAGCAGTACTTC	CASSFGTGNSYEQYF
-	TRBJ2-7	once	TRBV27	TGTGCCAGCAGTTTATGGGCAGGGCACGAGCAGTACTTC	CASSLWAGHEQYF
-	TRBJ1-1	-	TRBV7-8	TGTGCCAGCAGCTTAGTTAGGAGCACTGAAGCTTTCTTT	CASSLVRSTEAFF
TRBD2	TRBJ2-3	-	TRBV7-9	TGTGCCAGCAGCTTCCTAGCGGGAGGGAACACAGATACGCAGTATTTT	CASSFLAGGNTDTQYF
-	TRBJ1-2	once	TRBV7-9	TGTGCCAGCAGCTTAGTGCGGGATCTCACCTTCTTC	CASSLVRDLTFF
TRBD1	TRBJ1-4	-	TRBV11-2	TGTGCCAGCAGCTTAACAGTCGCAGGGGGTGAAAAACTGTTTTTT	CASSLTVAGGEKLFF
TRBD2	TRBJ2-2	-	TRBV9	TGTGCCAGCAGCGCAACCCGGACTAGCGGGACCGGGGAGCTGTTTTTT	CASSATRTSGTGELFF
-	TRBJ1-4	-	TRBV28	TGTGCCAGCGTTGCGGCAACTAATGAAAAACTGTTTTTT	CASVAATNEKLFF
-	TRBJ2-1	-	TRBV4-1	TGCGCCAGCAGCCAAGTCGCGGGTGAGCAGTTCTTC	CASSQVAGEQFF